Below are 23 T cell receptor beta chains sequenced from a single sample in a study of shared clonotypes between healthy human individuals. Produced via immunoSEQ multiplex PCR; TCRdb's table is partial and in-frame only. The sample has 1,500,000 or so clones, roughly 96% seen once. Material: naive CD4+ T cells sorted from blood. Stated subset: CD45RA+ positively selected. These receptors came from a man aged 25 to 45 in good health.

V is TRBV27 and J is TRBJ2-2; TRBD2 is a possible D gene (6 bases). With 7 bases removed from V and 1 base from J, the gap between germline ends came to 22 bases. This CDR3 is built from 18 residues. The germline V gene encodes CDR1 MNHEY and CDR2 SMNVEV (reference sequence). The DNA for the CDR3 is TGTGCCAGCACTTTTGCCCCCCCGACTAGACGGAACACCGGGGAGCTGTTTTTT. The encoded protein is CASTFAPPTRRNTGELFF.

The chain couples TRBV5-1 to TRBJ2-3; D gene ambiguous. Trimming took 6 bases from V and 2 from J, leaving 10 bases between them. The germline V gene has CDR1 SGHRS and CDR2 YFSETQ. The CDR3 loop spans 13 amino acids. This CDR3 reads CASTSLPTDTQYF. For the CDR3, the DNA is TGCGCCAGCACATCTCTTCCCACAGATACGCAGTATTTT.

V usage is TRBV5-1 and J usage is TRBJ1-1; D is unresolved. CDR1 is SGHRS, CDR2 YFSETQ, per germline. The V and J ends lost 3 bases and 2 bases respectively, with 11 bases between them. This CDR3 comprises 14 residues. The CDR3 coding sequence is TGCGCCAGCAGCTCCGAACCTCATAACACTGAAGCTTTCTTT. Its translation is CASSSEPHNTEAFF.

This CDR3 is CASSQVWEPSYNEQFF. CDR3 DNA sequence: TGTGCCAGCAGCCAAGTCTGGGAGCCCTCCTACAATGAGCAGTTCTTC. The chain has TRBV14 and TRBJ2-1; tentative D call: TRBD2 (5 bases). The CDR3 runs to 16 residues. Germline CDR1 and CDR2: SGHDN and FVKESK. The V and J ends lost 1 base and 0 bases respectively, with 10 bases between them.

The J gene is TRBJ2-3, the V gene TRBV5-4, with 7 bases lining up with TRBD1. The junction had 6 bases not matched to a gene; V was cut back by 3 bases and J by 2 bases. CDR3 length: 15 residues. Per germline, CDR1 SGHNT and CDR2 YYREEE (reference sequence). The CDR3, as DNA: TGTGCCAGCAGCTACCCGACAGGGAACACAGATACGCAGTATTTT. Translation: CASSYPTGNTDTQYF. The variable domain in full, completed from reference TRBV5-4 and TRBJ2-3, reads ETGVTQSPTHLIKTRGQQVTLRCSSQSGHNTVSWYQQALGQGPQFIFQYYREEENGRGNFPPRFSGLQFPNYSSELNVNALELDDSALYLCASSYPTGNTDTQYFGPGTRLTVL.

In the case of this clone: The same CDR3 also results from other DNA sequences found in this sample. The chain carries TRBV7-9 and TRBJ2-5; D gene uncertain. CDR1 is SEHNR, CDR2 FQNEAQ, per germline (reference sequence). The CDR3 contains 12 residues. Deletions cut 2 bases from V and 2 bases from J, with 3 bases between. The CDR3 DNA is TGTGCCAGCAGCTTAAGGCAAGAGACCCAGTACTTC. Encoded protein: CASSLRQETQYF.

This chain uses TRBV2 with TRBJ1-2; D call uncertain. Trimming removed 6 bases at V and 4 bases at J, with 9 bases between. This CDR3 comprises 12 residues. Germline CDR1 SNHLY, CDR2 FYNNEI. In nucleotides, the CDR3 is TGTGCCAGCAGCGGGCAAACCTATGGCTACACCTTC. The encoded protein is CASSGQTYGYTF.

V is TRBV2 and J is TRBJ1-5; unclear D gene. CDR1 SNHLY and CDR2 FYNNEI come from the germline V gene. The CDR3 totals 15 residues. V lost 5 bases, J lost 0 bases, and 11 bases lay in between. The CDR3, as DNA: TGTGCCAGCAGTCAACAAGGATATAGCAATCAGCCCCAGCATTTT. Its protein is CASSQQGYSNQPQHF. The full variable domain, in which reference TRBV2 and TRBJ1-5 provide the parts outside the CDR3, is EPEVTQTPSHQVTQMGQEVILRCVPISNHLYFYWYRQILGQKVEFLVSFYNNEISEKSEIFDDQFSVERPDGSNFTLKIRSTKLEDSAMYFCASSQQGYSNQPQHFGDGTRLSIL.

This clone was seen just once. The chain carries TRBV10-3 and TRBJ2-3, with 10 bases lining up with TRBD2. There are 13 residues in the CDR3. V shed 6 bases and J 3 bases; nucleotides not matched to a gene: 0. Germline V gene data show CDR1 as ENHRY and CDR2 as SYGVKD. The CDR3: CAIRLAGTDTQYF. Written as DNA, the CDR3 is TGTGCCATCAGACTAGCGGGGACAGATACGCAGTATTTT.

This clone appeared a single time. This chain links TRBV7-2 with TRBJ2-7, with TRBD1 identical over 7 bases. The V gene's germline CDR1 is SGHTA and CDR2 FQGNSA. V lost 5 bases, J lost 6 bases, and 4 bases stayed unmatched. The CDR3 consists of 12 residues. CDR3 sequence reads: CASSPRGTEQYF. CDR3 sequence (DNA): TGTGCCAGCAGCCCCAGGGGGACCGAGCAGTACTTC.

The V call is TRBV9, the J call TRBJ2-6; D gene ambiguous. V gave up 0 bases and J gave up 11 bases, with 9 bases separating them. The CDR3 consists of 13 residues. Germline loops: CDR1 SGDLS, CDR2 YYNGEE. DNA of the CDR3: TGTGCCAGCAGCGTAGTGGGCACTCACGTCCTGACTTTC. This translates into CASSVVGTHVLTF.

The chain couples TRBV5-1 to TRBJ2-4; tentatively, D is TRBD1 (8 bases). The CDR3 loop spans 16 amino acids. Germline lookup yields CDR1 SGHRS and CDR2 YFSETQ. The V gene lost 4 bases and the J gene lost 7 bases, with 21 bases spanning the gap. The CDR3 region is CASSKAPTGEGNIQYF. DNA of the CDR3: TGCGCCAGCAGCAAAGCCCCGACAGGGGAGGGGAACATTCAGTACTTC.

J is TRBJ2-2 and V is TRBV5-4, with no clear D. The V end lost 0 bases, the J end lost 2 bases, and 5 bases lay between the germline ends. This CDR3 comprises 14 residues. The germline V gene has CDR1 SGHNT and CDR2 YYREEE (reference sequence). CDR3 sequence reads: CASSLAVNTGELFF. CDR3 in DNA: TGTGCCAGCAGCTTGGCCGTAAACACCGGGGAGCTGTTTTTT.

This rearrangement joins TRBV10-2 to TRBJ2-7; 7 bases align to TRBD2. V lost 6 bases and J lost 2; bases outside the gene matches: 7. The CDR3 length is 14 residues. Germline values: CDR1 WSHSY, CDR2 SAAADI. The CDR3 loop is CASSPGGRAYEQYF. The CDR3 region has the DNA TGCGCCAGCAGCCCCGGGGGGAGGGCCTACGAGCAGTACTTC.

This clone was found a few times. The rearrangement links TRBV5-1 to TRBJ2-5; TRBD1 aligns across 9 bases. V shed 4 bases and J 3 bases; nucleotides not matched to a gene: 1. Germline CDR1 and CDR2: SGHRS and YFSETQ. CDR3 length: 13 residues. The CDR3 sequence is CASSGTGKETQYF. CDR3 sequence (DNA): TGCGCCAGCAGCGGGACAGGGAAAGAGACCCAGTACTTC.

The chain combines TRBV5-5 with TRBJ1-1; TRBD1 agrees at 9 bases. This CDR3 has 15 residues. Germline V gene lookup returns CDR1 SGHKS and CDR2 YYEKEE (reference sequence). V trimming: 4 bases; J trimming: 3 bases; junction bases outside the gene matches: 7. CDR3 bases: TGTGCCAGCAGCCAGGGACAGGGCAAAGACACTGAAGCTTTCTTT. Protein sequence: CASSQGQGKDTEAFF. Using reference TRBV5-5 and TRBJ1-1 for the parts outside the CDR3, the full variable domain is DAGVTQSPTHLIKTRGQQVTLRCSPISGHKSVSWYQQVLGQGPQFIFQYYEKEERGRGNFPDRFSARQFPNYSSELNVNALLLGDSALYLCASSQGQGKDTEAFFGQGTRLTVV.

The gene calls are TRBV7-8 and TRBJ2-7; D is unclear. V was trimmed by 6 bases and J by 5 bases, leaving 17 bases between them. Per the germline V gene, CDR1 is SGHVS and CDR2 is FQNEAQ. The CDR3 is made up of 14 amino acids. The CDR3 DNA sequence: TGTGCCAGCAGTCACGGTGGCGCCGCGGACGAGCAGTACTTC. This sequence encodes CASSHGGAADEQYF. The whole variable domain, remainder taken from reference TRBV7-8 and TRBJ2-7, is GAGVSQSPRYKVAKRGQDVALRCDPISGHVSLFWYQQALGQGPEFLTYFQNEAQLDKSGLPSDRFFAERPEGSVSTLKIQRTQQEDSAVYLCASSHGGAADEQYFGPGTRLTVT.

This chain uses TRBV18 with TRBJ1-4; no clear D. The CDR3 sequence is 15 residues long. Germline V gene sequence: CDR1 KGHSH, CDR2 LQKENI. The V gene lost 3 bases and the J gene lost 6 bases, with 14 bases spanning the gap. This CDR3 is CASSPLRRVDEKLFF. In DNA form, the CDR3 reads TGTGCCAGCTCACCCCTAAGAAGGGTCGATGAAAAACTGTTTTTT.

The chain uses TRBV5-6 and TRBJ2-7, with D possibly being TRBD1 (6 bases). The CDR3 is 14 amino acids. Deletions cut 3 bases from V and 3 bases from J, with 13 bases between. Germline CDR1 reads SGHDT; CDR2 reads YYEEEE. DNA of the CDR3: TGTGCCAGCAGCTCCCTTGGGACACGCTACGAGCAGTACTTC. Translated, it gives CASSSLGTRYEQYF.

This chain uses TRBV6-6 with TRBJ2-2; D remains unclear. The ends were cut back, 8 bases at V and 5 bases at J, with 6 bases in the middle. Per germline, CDR1 MNHNY and CDR2 SVGAGI (reference sequence). CDR3 size: 11 residues. The CDR3 region is CASLLTGELFF. In DNA form, the CDR3 reads TGTGCCAGCTTGTTGACCGGGGAGCTGTTTTTT.

The rearrangement links TRBV10-3 to TRBJ2-7; the match to TRBD1 covers 8 bases. The J segment lost 0 bases and the V segment lost 6 bases, leaving 7 bases of the junction unmatched. The germline gives CDR1 ENHRY, CDR2 SYGVKD. This CDR3 contains 15 residues. The CDR3: CAIRADRGLSYEQYF. DNA for the CDR3: TGTGCCATCAGAGCAGACAGGGGACTCTCCTACGAGCAGTACTTC.

V and J are TRBV7-9 and TRBJ1-1; D is ambiguous. The V and J ends lost 4 bases and 10 bases respectively, with 16 bases between them. Germline values: CDR1 SEHNR, CDR2 FQNEAQ (reference sequence). The CDR3 length is 13 residues. The chain's CDR3 is CASSSPPPDGAFF. The CDR3 region has the DNA TGTGCCAGCAGCTCACCCCCCCCCGATGGAGCTTTCTTT.

A remark on this clone: One end of the junction varies from germline; a read error may be responsible. The chain combines TRBV7-7 with TRBJ2-3; 10 positions agree with TRBD1. Per the germline V gene, CDR1 is SSHAT and CDR2 is FNYEAQ (reference sequence). CDR3 length equals 15 residues. Here the CDR3 reads CASSFGTGVADTQYF. In DNA form, the CDR3 reads TGTGCTAGCAGCTTTGGGACAGGGGTTGCGGATACGCAGTATTTT. Variable domain in full (rest from reference TRBV7-7 and TRBJ2-3): GAGVSQSPRYKVTKRGQDVTLRCDPISSHATLYWYQQALGQGPEFLTYFNYEAQPDKSGLPSDRFSAERPEGSISTLTIQRTEQRDSAMYRCASSFGTGVADTQYFGPGTRLTVL.